This TCR beta chain originates from a study of regulatory T cells in long-lasting Graves disease (dated by TCRdb to the early 2020s). Regarding the research as a whole: Antithyroid drugs had been taken for less than 3 months by newly diagnosed Graves' disease patients. The study took place in China and was registered as a clinical trial. This study used TCR sequencing and RNA sequencing of peripheral blood to compare persistent Graves' disease patients against newly diagnosed Graves' disease patients. A total of about 33 samples underwent TCR sequencing, from about 13 patients with persistent Graves' disease and some 20 patients with newly diagnosed Graves' disease. Paper-wide results and their limitations: Compared with newly diagnosed patients, patients with persistent Graves' disease had lower TCR Shannon entropy and fewer highly expanded clones, which suggests clonal expansion. Because the primary lesion, thyroid tissue, could not be accessed, the study looked at peripheral blood alone. Sequencing and analysis were restricted to the TCR beta chain. As a limitation, the authors acknowledged that the small sample size may reduce accuracy. Preferential use of TRBV28, TRBJ1-2 and TRBJ2-5 was observed in persistent disease, whereas TRBV20-1 and TRBJ2-1 were favored in newly diagnosed disease. Patients with persistent disease shared more public clonotypes (approximately 2,500) than newly diagnosed patients did (approximately 1,000).

The sample's time point label, in plain terms: newly diagnosed GD, antithyroid drugs for less than 3 months. RNA was extracted from PBMCs in TRIzol for both TCR sequencing and RNA sequencing. The diagnosis of Graves' disease was made according to American Thyroid Association guidelines. Patients for the study were recruited at an endocrinology department in Xi'an, China. Each patient gave about 10 milliliters of peripheral blood, collected in an EDTA anticoagulant tube. Ficoll Paque Plus density gradient separation was used to isolate PBMCs, and no additional T cell sorting was done. RNA quality was checked with an Agilent 2100 Bioanalyzer and agarose gel, and concentration with a NanoDrop 2000. Concerning this clonotype itself: Its specific antigen is unknown. No quality values exist for individual bases; no much larger clone is one base distant.

The library came from multiplex PCR. These reads were obtained on an Illumina HiSeq 4000. TCR beta libraries were built with iRepertoire HTBI primers and Arm-PCR amplification of CDR3 regions. Before sequencing, the PCR products underwent gel purification. The study's processing was this. Gene usage analysis of CDR3 amino acid clonotypes used the approximately 62 TRBV and around 13 TRBJ segments found across samples. COPE and FqMerger were used to merge the filtered high-quality paired reads into contigs. BLAST was used to align contigs to IMGT TRBV, TRBD and TRBJ reference genes, and CDR3 was defined according to IMGT. Any clonotype with a frequency above 0.1% was classified as a highly expanded clone. Shannon entropy was used to measure repertoire diversity, and the Gini coefficient was used to measure V-J evenness. Clonotypes shared by more than one individual were considered public. Clones were called with MiXCR by TCRdb after fastp trimmed the public reads at Q25, and only in-frame beta chains were retained. Every distinct CDR3 protein forms one entry, paired with its most common genes and DNA. The authors' filters were not applied to this entry. Across this sample there are about 460,000 distinct CDR3 sequences, with 14% seen only once. The ten largest clones take up around a sixth of the sample.

CDR3 length: 16 amino acids, cysteine to phenylalanine. Kept here is only the CDR3 DNA, which spans 48 bases and is read in frame from base 1. The V end loses 4 bases and the J end loses 1 base, and a stretch of 14 bases separates them. The germline V gene encodes CDR1 SGHTA and CDR2 FQGNSA. This same sample was also taken into another study, of T cells in Graves' hyperthyroidism and ophthalmopathy. Reported in the second study: Stable Graves' hyperthyroidism was defined as no progression to ophthalmopathy during 18 months of follow-up. The hyperthyroidism patients were between 18 and 65 years old and newly diagnosed, with a disease duration of less than 2 months. Patients with uncontrolled infections, other autoimmune diseases, pregnancy or lactation were excluded. Clinical symptoms, serum thyroxine and TRAb, thyroid ultrasound, and orbital computed tomography formed the basis for the diagnoses. The TCR CDR3 was subjected to a first round of RT-PCR using the HTBI primer set and the Qiagen OneStep RT-PCR kit. Most expanded thyroid clonotypes (frequency above 0.001) were also found in blood, which suggests that blood repertoires may mirror thyroid immune responses. Ophthalmopathy was separated from stable hyperthyroidism by a 13 V-J signature model, with roughly 88% sensitivity and around 81% specificity obtained in cross-validation and 80%/75% obtained in testing. In validation, the model predicted progression to ophthalmopathy a median of around 6.5 months before onset, with 65% to 71% sensitivity and roughly 79% specificity. To identify distinguishing TCR V-J signatures, a discovery cohort of 95 to 100 patients was used, comprising some 43 with Graves' ophthalmopathy and 57 with stable Graves' hyperthyroidism. Prospective prediction of ophthalmopathy was tested in an independent validation cohort consisting of about 20 hyperthyroidism patients and more than 15 patients who later progressed to ophthalmopathy. The 100 discovery patients were randomly split 7:3 into training and test sets. In roughly six Graves' hyperthyroidism patients, the study also compared T-cell repertoires from thyroid tissue with T-cell repertoires from blood. After sampling, hyperthyroidism patients received methimazole starting at 30 mg daily, and ophthalmopathy patients received high-dose intravenous methylprednisolone. The libraries were constructed in a second round of multiplex PCR and then size-selected and purified. Paired-end sequencing of the libraries was performed with 100 bp reads on an Illumina HiSeq2000. Raw data were processed with SOAPnuke, discarding reads with adapters, uncalled bases, mean Phred below 15, or no exact constant-primer or identifier match. COPE v1.2.5 was used to merge high-quality paired reads, and clonotypes were defined as unique nucleotide sequences. MiTCR v1.1 was used to align clonotypes to the IMGT TRBV, TRBD and TRBJ reference segments. The analysis was restricted to V-J combinations with a frequency above 0.0001, which together covered 99% to 99.2% of the repertoires. The TCS score was defined as the ratio of F50 (clonal expansion) to E x V (chaos), calculated using BLOSUM62-based TCRdist between CDR3 peptides within each V-J. Welch's t-statistics and random forest reduced fewer than 600 V-J features to about 12, which were used in a naive Bayes classifier (R e1071). Sample size was not statistically predetermined, and investigators were not blinded to group allocation. The paper describes TCR Vbeta CDR3 sequencing of fewer than 150 peripheral blood samples, made up of 43 ophthalmopathy patients, 70 to 75 hyperthyroidism patients and roughly 17 progressor patients.

Recombination joined TRBV7-2 with TRBJ2-1; no confident D gene assignment can be made. The material sequenced was peripheral blood mononuclear cells (PBMCs), taken at new diagnosis, from a patient treated with antithyroid drugs. This TCR came from a woman between 50 and 59 years old with Graves disease. Donor details come from another sample of the same person, matched by shared clones. The CDR3 amino acid sequence is: CASSSALAMSYNEQFF. The DNA sequence is TGTGCCAGCAGCTCAGCGCTCGCGATGTCCTACAATGAGCAGTTCTTC.